The rows below give T cell receptor beta chains drawn from one sample of a study of technical replicates of blood from a few donors. Assay: immunoSEQ multiplex PCR; the TCRdb copy retains only in-frame clones and omits some. Found here are some 82,000 clones, around 94% of them singletons; the top ten hold around 0.42%. Sequencing was done on a sample of T cells isolated from PBMCs. These receptors all come from a human donor in good health. CDR3s include the opening cysteine and the closing phenylalanine or tryptophan.

TRBV10-3	TRBJ2-7	CAISEKGQLYEQYF
TRBV4-2	TRBJ2-5	CASSQYSERELDQETQYF
TRBV29-1	TRBJ1-2	CSVDQEDGYTF
TRBV27	TRBJ2-7	CASRPAGGPNEQYF
TRBV6-6	TRBJ2-7	CASSYGTGAYEQYF
TRBV13	TRBJ1-1	CASSLGGQLYTEAFF
TRBV11-3	TRBJ2-5	CASSLVGVQETQYF
TRBV18	TRBJ1-5	CASSRGSEQPQHF
TRBV4-1	TRBJ1-3	CASSTREYDADTIYF
TRBV6-5	TRBJ2-2	CASGRAGETGELFF
TRBV27	TRBJ2-3	CASVTTDTQYF
TRBV6-5	TRBJ2-1	CASSYLTSGSYNEQFF
TRBV19	TRBJ2-5	CASSIPSGPYQETQYF
TRBV5-1	TRBJ2-7	CASSLAGTEQYF
TRBV27	TRBJ2-1	CASSDGGSYNEQFF
TRBV7-2	TRBJ2-3	CASRLSGRTDTQYF
TRBV5-4	TRBJ2-3	CASSSGTGADTQYF
TRBV6-5	TRBJ2-5	CASSQGLYQETQYF
TRBV12-5	TRBJ2-3	CASGKRQGESDTQYF
TRBV11-2	TRBJ2-2	CASRSTRRQGANTGELFF
TRBV6-5	TRBJ2-3	CASSYSSEGGTQYF
TRBV10-2	TRBJ2-3	CASRLAGGPDTQYF
TRBV6-1	TRBJ1-5	CASSDSQGSYQPQHF
TRBV15	TRBJ2-2	CATSYLAGETGELFF
TRBV7-6	TRBJ2-1	CASSLVLTGTSNEQFF
TRBV29-1	TRBJ2-7	CSVGETGSYEQYF